These 15 T cell receptor beta chains were all obtained from the same sample, sequenced in a study of cytomegalovirus exposure and HLA in healthy donors. PCR employed 60 Vbeta and 13 Jbeta primers. Here immunoSEQ multiplex PCR was the method, and the copy in TCRdb shows in-frame clones only, minus some. The table lists around 130,000 clones, 77% of them singletons, with roughly 5.2% in the top ten. Sequenced sample: PBMCs. The receptors stem from a man between 18 and 29 years old in good health and CMV-seropositive.

The chain links TRBV10-3 to TRBJ1-2, with D perhaps TRBD1 (6 bases). Germline V lookup: CDR1 ENHRY, CDR2 SYGVKD. CDR3 length equals 16 residues. Trimming cost V 0 bases and J 2 bases, with 13 bases left between them. The CDR3 sequence is CAISESMGAQNYGYTF. CDR3 sequence (DNA): TGTGCCATCAGTGAGTCGATGGGGGCGCAGAACTATGGCTACACCTTC.

In DNA, the CDR3 is TGCGCCAGCAGCCAAGATCTTTCGGGACTCCAACACGACAATGAGCAGTTCTTC. Its translation is CASSQDLSGLQHDNEQFF. The V and J genes are TRBV4-1 and TRBJ2-1; the D gene is possibly TRBD2 (6 bases). The length of the CDR3 is 18 residues. The V and J ends lost 0 bases and 5 bases respectively, with 20 bases between them. Germline V gene lookup returns CDR1 MGHRA and CDR2 YSYEKL.

About this clone: One end of the junction fails to match germline, which may point to a read error. The V gene is TRBV7-7, the J gene TRBJ2-5, with D possibly matching TRBD2 (6 bases). The CDR3 is made up of 15 amino acids. The germline gives CDR1 SSHAT, CDR2 FNYEAQ (reference sequence). The CDR3 is CASSLARGGSETQYF. The CDR3 DNA follows: TGTGCTAGCAGCTTAGCGCGGGGAGGTTCGGAGACCCAGTACTTC.

The rearrangement uses TRBV4-1 and TRBJ2-3; 11 bases line up with TRBD1. V lost 2 bases to trimming and J lost 3 bases; unmatched junction nucleotides: 4. There are 16 residues in the CDR3. Germline lookup yields CDR1 MGHRA and CDR2 YSYEKL. CDR3 DNA: TGCGCCAGCAGCCAACCGGGACAGGGGGTTACAGATACGCAGTATTTT. Translating it yields CASSQPGQGVTDTQYF.

The J gene is TRBJ1-2, the V gene TRBV15; D not resolved. V gave up 1 base and J gave up 6 bases, with 6 bases separating them. This CDR3 has 12 residues. Germline V CDR1 and CDR2: LNHNV, YYDKDF (reference sequence). This chain's CDR3 is CATSRVGDGYTF. In DNA, the CDR3 is TGTGCCACCAGCAGAGTCGGAGATGGCTACACCTTC.

The rearrangement joins TRBV10-1 to TRBJ2-7, with TRBD2 identical over 8 bases. Germline assignment: CDR1 WNHNN and CDR2 SYGVQD (reference sequence). The trim removed 5 bases at V and 4 bases at J, leaving 10 bases unmatched. This CDR3 spans 15 amino acids. In nucleotides, the CDR3 is TGCGCCAGCAGTCTTGCTAGCGGGTCTCAGTACGAGCAGTACTTC. It specifies CASSLASGSQYEQYF.

J is TRBJ1-4 and V is TRBV5-1; TRBD1 matches 7 bases. The germline CDR1 and CDR2 sequences are SGHRS and YFSETQ. The CDR3 loop spans 14 amino acids. With 4 bases clipped from V and 5 bases from J, the junction kept 5 bases outside the gene matches. CDR3 sequence: CASSQGTANEKLFF. The CDR3 DNA is TGCGCCAGCAGCCAGGGGACAGCAAATGAAAAACTGTTTTTT.

The chain couples TRBV9 to TRBJ1-5; possibly TRBD1 for D (5 bases). The V and J ends lost 2 bases and 4 bases respectively, with 10 bases between them. The CDR3 totals 14 residues. The germline V gene encodes CDR1 SGDLS and CDR2 YYNGEE. The DNA for the CDR3 is TGTGCCAGCAGCGTCGGAGGGGAGAATCAGCCCCAGCATTTT. Amino acid sequence: CASSVGGENQPQHF.

V and J are TRBV5-1 and TRBJ2-7; maybe TRBD1 (6 bases). This CDR3 is 14 amino acids long. The ends were cut back, 2 bases at V and 3 bases at J, with 12 bases in the middle. From germline, CDR1 is SGHRS and CDR2 YFSETQ. DNA for the CDR3: TGCGCCAGCAGCTTTCCGGGACACTTCTACGAGCAGTACTTC. This translates into CASSFPGHFYEQYF. The full variable domain, its missing parts supplied by reference TRBV5-1 and TRBJ2-7, is KAGVTQTPRYLIKTRGQQVTLSCSPISGHRSVSWYQQTPGQGLQFLFEYFSETQRNKGNFPGRFSGRQFSNSRSEMNVSTLELGDSALYLCASSFPGHFYEQYFGPGTRLTVT.

V gene TRBV5-1 combines with J gene TRBJ2-7, with 9 bases that match TRBD1. The CDR3 sequence is 14 residues long. After removal of 3 bases from V and 5 bases from J, the junction contained 6 bases not matched to a gene. CDR1 and CDR2 from the germline V gene are SGHRS and YFSETQ. This CDR3 reads CASSSPGQGDEQYF. DNA for the CDR3: TGCGCCAGCAGCTCACCGGGACAGGGCGACGAGCAGTACTTC.

This clone was counted between two and nine times. V usage is TRBV6-5 and J usage is TRBJ2-7; D is unclear. From germline, CDR1 is MNHEY and CDR2 SVGAGI. V lost 7 bases and J 0 bases, leaving 10 bases between the germline ends. This CDR3 has 13 residues. CDR3 nucleotide sequence: TGTGCCAGCAAGGCGGTGAGCTCCTACGAGCAGTACTTC. Translating gives CASKAVSSYEQYF.

V usage is TRBV5-1 and J usage is TRBJ2-6; TRBD1 is a possible D gene (5 bases). Trimming shortened V by 5 bases and J by 0 bases, and 21 bases separated the two germline ends. Germline V CDR1 and CDR2: SGHRS, YFSETQ. This CDR3 is 19 amino acids long. CDR3 amino acids: CASSFPDSRKLSGANVLTF. CDR3 DNA sequence: TGCGCCAGCAGTTTTCCTGACAGCAGAAAACTCTCTGGGGCCAACGTCCTGACTTTC.

The rearrangement uses TRBV7-6 and TRBJ1-1; TRBD1 matches 7 bases. CDR3 size: 15 residues. V was clipped by 5 bases and J by 0 bases; unmatched bases: 6. The V gene's germline CDR1 is SGHVS and CDR2 FNYEAQ. The CDR3 DNA reads as TGTGCCAGCAGCCGACGGGACAGTATGAACACTGAAGCTTTCTTT. Amino acids: CASSRRDSMNTEAFF.

Concerning this clone itself: The sample contains more than one DNA sequence encoding this CDR3. The CDR3 loop reads CASSFQAGASSGANVLTF. CDR3 nucleotide sequence: TGTGCCAGCAGTTTTCAAGCAGGGGCGAGCTCTGGGGCCAACGTCCTGACTTTC. The chain recombines TRBV28 with TRBJ2-6; the D gene is possibly TRBD1 (6 bases). The V end was cut by 3 bases, the J end by 0 bases, with 15 bases between. The CDR3 loop spans 18 amino acids. Germline CDR1 and CDR2: MDHEN and SYDVKM.

The chain joins TRBV6-1 to TRBJ1-5; D call uncertain. V dropped 7 bases and J dropped 2 bases, with 12 bases sitting between them. The CDR3 runs 14 residues. Germline values: CDR1 MNHNS, CDR2 SASEGT. The CDR3 loop reads CASTMRMGNQPQHF. In nucleotides, the CDR3 is TGTGCCAGCACCATGAGGATGGGCAATCAGCCCCAGCATTTT.